Listed below are T cell receptor beta chains from one sample, sequenced in a study of blood T cell repertoires in COVID-19. The data were produced by immunoSEQ multiplex PCR, yet TCRdb's version contains in-frame clones alone and is incomplete. The data hold some 150,000 clones, with roughly nine tenths observed a single time. The specimen was peripheral blood. Receptors were obtained from a woman between 65 and 79 years old with acute or convalescent COVID-19. The CDR3 runs from the conserved cysteine through the conserved F or W. The order of the fields is J gene, D gene, V gene, clone size, CDR3 protein, CDR3 DNA. A D gene is named only where the DNA matches it firmly. Some rows have no size entry. The others give once, few or many, or a class for an expanded clone.

TRBJ1-2,NA,TRBV11-2,NA,CASSLDYSGRGSAGYTF,TGTGCCAGCAGCTTAGATTACAGTGGCAGGGGATCAGCAGGCTACACCTTC
TRBJ1-2,TRBD1,TRBV5-1,NA,CASSLGTGGNYGYTF,TGCGCCAGCAGCTTGGGTACAGGGGGCAACTATGGCTACACCTTC
TRBJ1-4,TRBD1,TRBV4-2,few,CASSQGQGVVKLFF,TGTGCCAGCAGCCAAGGGCAGGGGGTGGTCAAACTGTTTTTT
TRBJ2-1,TRBD2,TRBV5-1,NA,CASSSDAGGTYNEQFF,TGCGCCAGCAGCAGCGACGCGGGGGGGACCTACAATGAGCAGTTCTTC
TRBJ1-4,NA,TRBV2,once,CASSATGATNEKLFF,TGTGCCAGCAGTGCGACGGGGGCAACTAATGAAAAACTGTTTTTT
TRBJ1-6,NA,TRBV28,NA,CASSSPQGRGFNSPLHF,TGTGCCAGCAGTTCCCCTCAAGGGCGGGGATTTAATTCACCCCTCCACTTT
TRBJ2-1,NA,TRBV5-1,NA,CASSLVAGLSYNEQFF,TGCGCCAGCAGCTTGGTGGCAGGGCTCTCCTACAATGAGCAGTTCTTC
TRBJ1-4,NA,TRBV4-3,NA,CASSQGTGNEKLFF,TGCGCCAGCAGCCAAGGAACAGGGAACGAAAAACTGTTTTTT
TRBJ2-1,TRBD1,TRBV2,NA,CASRAGGNEQFF,TGTGCCAGCAGGGCAGGGGGCAATGAGCAGTTCTTC
TRBJ2-2,TRBD1,TRBV5-1,NA,CASRAGTGNTGELFF,TGCGCCAGCAGAGCCGGGACAGGGAACACCGGGGAGCTGTTTTTT
TRBJ1-5,TRBD1,TRBV19,NA,CASSFGQGFRQPQHF,TGTGCCAGTAGTTTCGGACAGGGGTTCCGACAGCCCCAGCATTTT
TRBJ2-6,NA,TRBV10-3,few,CAISVGGANVLTF,TGTGCCATCAGTGTTGGCGGGGCCAACGTCCTGACTTTC
TRBJ1-3,NA,TRBV7-2,NA,CASSLGPANDGNTIYF,TGTGCCAGCAGCTTAGGGCCAGCGAATGATGGAAACACCATATATTTT
TRBJ1-1,NA,TRBV11-2,NA,CASSLTGITEAFF,TGTGCCAGCAGCTTAACAGGGATCACTGAAGCTTTCTTT
TRBJ1-2,NA,TRBV18,NA,CASSPTGTGYTF,TGTGCCAGCTCACCTACAGGGACTGGCTACACCTTC
TRBJ2-1,TRBD2,TRBV7-2,once,CASSPQRGGSYNEQFF,TGTGCCAGCAGCCCCCAGCGGGGGGGCTCCTACAATGAGCAGTTCTTC
TRBJ1-2,NA,TRBV5-1,few,CASSNSGAAYGYTF,TGCGCCAGCAGCAACTCAGGGGCGGCCTATGGCTACACCTTC
TRBJ1-6,TRBD1,TRBV19,NA,CASHGGGTGNSPLHF,TGTGCCAGCCATGGCGGTGGGACAGGGAATTCACCCCTCCACTTT
TRBJ1-2,NA,TRBV28,once,CASSPDSYGYTF,TGTGCCAGCAGCCCTGACAGTTATGGCTACACCTTC
TRBJ1-5,NA,TRBV6-5,NA,CASSTGNQPQHF,TGTGCCAGCAGTACAGGGAATCAGCCCCAGCATTTT
TRBJ1-1,NA,TRBV6-4,NA,CASSARFNPNTEAFF,TGTGCCAGCAGTGCCAGGTTTAACCCGAACACTGAAGCTTTCTTT
TRBJ2-3,TRBD2,TRBV6-5,NA,CASSIYGGYTDTQYF,TGTGCCAGCAGTATCTACGGGGGGTACACAGATACGCAGTATTTT
TRBJ1-5,TRBD1,TRBV6-5,NA,CASRPDRGLQPQHF,TGTGCCAGCAGACCCGACAGGGGGTTACAGCCCCAGCATTTT
TRBJ1-2,TRBD1,TRBV6-5,once,CASSQMTGDGYTF,TGTGCCAGCAGTCAAATGACAGGGGATGGCTACACCTTC
TRBJ1-1,NA,TRBV29-1,NA,CSVKRGTQGTEAFF,TGCAGCGTTAAGCGCGGGACCCAGGGAACTGAAGCTTTCTTT
TRBJ1-3,NA,TRBV9,NA,CASSPTGTVSGNTIYF,TGTGCCAGCAGCCCGACAGGAACAGTCTCTGGAAACACCATATATTTT
TRBJ1-6,TRBD1,TRBV7-9,NA,CASSSEGTGKFPLHF,TGTGCCAGCAGCTCCGAAGGGACAGGGAAGTTCCCCCTCCACTTT
TRBJ2-3,TRBD1,TRBV2,NA,CASSEDRGPQYF,TGTGCCAGCAGTGAGGACAGGGGCCCCCAGTATTTT
TRBJ2-1,TRBD2,TRBV18,NA,CASSPGTSGSSSYNEQFF,TGTGCCAGCTCACCCGGGACTAGCGGGTCTAGCTCCTACAATGAGCAGTTCTTC
TRBJ2-1,TRBD1,TRBV7-9,NA,CASQKDRGNNEQFF,TGTGCCAGCCAGAAGGACAGGGGGAACAATGAGCAGTTCTTC
TRBJ2-3,TRBD1,TRBV19,NA,CASSPRQGRDTQYF,TGTGCCAGTAGTCCTCGACAGGGAAGGGATACGCAGTATTTT
TRBJ1-6,TRBD1,TRBV18,NA,CASSHRDRVVRSPLHF,TGTGCCAGCTCACACCGGGACAGGGTAGTCCGTTCACCCCTCCACTTT
TRBJ1-1,TRBD1,TRBV5-1,NA,CASSRGGTGLNTEAFF,TGCGCCAGCAGCCGAGGGGGGACAGGGTTGAACACTGAAGCTTTCTTT
TRBJ1-5,NA,TRBV15,few,CATSRDRGRNQPQHF,TGTGCCACCAGCAGAGATAGGGGAAGGAATCAGCCCCAGCATTTT
TRBJ2-7,NA,TRBV5-1,NA,CASSESRGEQYF,TGCGCCAGCAGTGAGAGTAGAGGCGAGCAGTACTTC
TRBJ1-1,TRBD1,TRBV27,NA,CASSPGQVRGTEAFF,TGTGCCAGCAGTCCAGGACAGGTGAGGGGCACTGAAGCTTTCTTT
TRBJ2-1,NA,TRBV7-2,NA,CASSLVGGTYNEQFF,TGTGCCAGCAGCTTAGTTGGGGGGACCTACAATGAGCAGTTCTTC
TRBJ2-2,NA,TRBV19,many,CASSISQNTGELFF,TGTGCCAGTAGTATCTCACAGAACACCGGGGAGCTGTTTTTT
TRBJ1-4,TRBD1,TRBV15,once,CATSRGQGLTNEKLFF,TGTGCCACCAGCAGGGGACAGGGGCTTACCAATGAAAAACTGTTTTTT
TRBJ1-4,NA,TRBV2,NA,CASLNNEKLFF,TGTGCCAGCTTAAATAATGAAAAACTGTTTTTT
TRBJ2-7,NA,TRBV5-1,few,CASSLWTGRDYEQYF,TGCGCCAGCAGCTTGTGGACAGGGAGGGACTACGAGCAGTACTTC
TRBJ1-1,NA,TRBV7-3,once,CASNLQGDTEAFF,TGTGCCAGCAATTTACAGGGAGACACTGAAGCTTTCTTT
TRBJ2-1,TRBD1,TRBV27,once,CASSPNRGNGEQFF,TGTGCCAGCAGCCCGAACAGGGGGAACGGTGAGCAGTTCTTC
TRBJ1-5,TRBD1,TRBV2,NA,CASRGTGGQPQHF,TGTGCCAGCAGAGGGACAGGGGGTCAGCCCCAGCATTTT
TRBJ2-1,TRBD2,TRBV7-2,few,CASSSQPGLVNEQFF,TGTGCCAGCAGCTCCCAACCGGGACTAGTAAATGAGCAGTTCTTC
TRBJ1-5,TRBD1,TRBV19,NA,CASSTTGVTNQPQHF,TGTGCCAGTAGTACGACAGGGGTTACCAATCAGCCCCAGCATTTT
TRBJ2-3,TRBD2,TRBV2,NA,CASRAGLPAADTQYF,TGTGCCAGCAGAGCGGGACTCCCGGCGGCAGATACGCAGTATTTT
TRBJ1-4,NA,TRBV9,NA,CASSPGLGGEKLFF,TGTGCCAGCAGCCCAGGACTAGGAGGCGAAAAACTGTTTTTT
TRBJ2-1,NA,TRBV24-1,NA,CATSDSQGGSYNEQFF,TGTGCCACCAGTGACTCCCAGGGGGGCTCCTACAATGAGCAGTTCTTC
TRBJ2-2,NA,TRBV7-9,NA,CASSLAGAATGELFF,TGTGCCAGCAGCTTAGCGGGGGCAGCCACCGGGGAGCTGTTTTTT
TRBJ2-4,TRBD2,TRBV7-2,few,CASSSGTSGRKNIQYF,TGTGCCAGCAGCTCTGGGACTAGCGGAAGAAAAAACATTCAGTACTTC
TRBJ2-1,TRBD2,TRBV5-1,NA,CASSFGGESYNEQFF,TGCGCCAGCAGCTTTGGGGGGGAGTCCTACAATGAGCAGTTCTTC
TRBJ1-3,NA,TRBV2,NA,CASSAGGLGNTIYF,TGTGCCAGCAGTGCCGGGGGGTTAGGAAACACCATATATTTT